This TCR beta chain was captured in a study of blood T cell repertoires in COVID-19 (dated by TCRdb to about 2020). Background for the entire study: The collaborator samples originated in the United States, Italy and Spain and spanned the acute and convalescent phases of COVID-19. The prospective study material was composed of cDNA or gDNA derived from T cells, B-cell-depleted T cells, or PBMCs. The dataset comprised deeply sampled blood TCRbeta repertoires from subjects exposed to, actively infected with, or recovered from COVID-19. The repertoires were released in a freely available public database meant as a resource for research on the immune response to SARS-CoV-2. The samples were drawn from the first 160 participants of the ongoing ImmuneRACE study and from 1,254 subjects provided by 6 global collaborators. The sample metadata nearly always contained a de-identified subject ID, COVID-19 status, age in years and sex. HLA class I and class II types, where available, came from metadata supplied by the sample provider rather than from assay-based typing.

A word on this clone: What antigen it recognizes has not been identified. No qualities accompany the bases; no much larger clone lies one base away.

At one collaborating source in Seattle, patients were enrolled during active infection and were followed longitudinally through the course of disease. Whole blood was collected in K2EDTA tubes by collaborating institutions according to the institutions' own protocols. Collaborator samples were shipped for TCRbeta analysis as frozen whole blood, isolated PBMCs, or DNA extracted from either sample type. The immunoSEQ Assay, a bias-controlled multiplex PCR, was used to amplify TCRbeta CDR3 regions from genomic DNA. On the authors' methods: The number of nucleated cells in each sample was estimated from the amplification of reference gene primers within the assay. Sequence reads were collapsed and filtered to measure the absolute abundance of every unique TCRbeta CDR3 rearrangement. For each sample, productive Simpson clonality was calculated by taking the square root of Simpson's diversity index across productive rearrangements. TCRdb stores this immuneACCESS table with in-frame sequences only. Part of the clones is absent; in the studies checked, under half of the shortfall reflects unresolved V genes, and no reason is known for the rest. V and J calls and clone size are as listed in that table; D and trimming were resolved from the DNA. The sample includes some 300,000 clones, with 70% to 90% observed a single time. The ten largest clones represent around 14% of the sample.

General conclusions and limits of the study: Clinical and demographic metadata were provided uncurated, with the amount varying by source and participant.

V loses 3 bases, J loses 8 bases, and the germline ends lie 14 bases apart. The cysteine opens and the phenylalanine closes a CDR3 of 14 amino acids. The sequence is cut down to CDR3 DNA, 42 bases in frame from base 1. CDR1 and CDR2 were assigned from the germline V gene as MNHNS and SASEGT. This chain joins TRBV6-1 to TRBJ1-5, with TRBD1 tentatively as D gene (5 bases match). The sequence was collected from a woman in her seventies with COVID-19, enrolled during active disease. The specimen sequenced was peripheral blood. The bases read TGTGCCAGCAGTGATCAGGGTCCCTGGAAGCCCCAGCATTTT. Translated, it gives CASSDQGPWKPQHF.